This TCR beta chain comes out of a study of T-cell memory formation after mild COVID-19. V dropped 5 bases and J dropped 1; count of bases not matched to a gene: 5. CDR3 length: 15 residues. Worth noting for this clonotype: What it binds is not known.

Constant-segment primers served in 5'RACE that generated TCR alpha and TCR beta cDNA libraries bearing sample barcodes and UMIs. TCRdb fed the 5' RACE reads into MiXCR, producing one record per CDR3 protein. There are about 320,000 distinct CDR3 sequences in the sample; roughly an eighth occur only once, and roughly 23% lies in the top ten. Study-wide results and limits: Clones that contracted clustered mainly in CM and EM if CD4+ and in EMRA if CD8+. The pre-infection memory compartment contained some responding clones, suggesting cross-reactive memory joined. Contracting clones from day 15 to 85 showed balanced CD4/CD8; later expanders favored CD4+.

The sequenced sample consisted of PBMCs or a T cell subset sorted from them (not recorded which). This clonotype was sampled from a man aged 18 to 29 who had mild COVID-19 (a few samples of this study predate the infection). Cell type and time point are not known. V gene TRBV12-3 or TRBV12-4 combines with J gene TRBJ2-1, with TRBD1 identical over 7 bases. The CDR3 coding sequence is TGTGCCAGCAGTGAGGGGGCGCCGTCCTACAATGAGCAGTTCTTC. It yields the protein CASSEGAPSYNEQFF.